The rows below give T cell receptor beta chains drawn from one sample of a study of STAT5B mutations in CD4+ large granular lymphocyte leukemia. Assay used: immunoSEQ multiplex PCR; TCRdb lists only in-frame clones, some missing. Found here are around 20,000 clones, 78% of them singletons; the top ten hold 0.4% to 0.45%. Sequenced: CD4+ T cells from blood buffy coats. Receptor source: a human donor in good health. Each CDR3 is given with its conserved first and last residue. D genes are given only for firm matches. Size is stated for part of the rows, as once, few or many counts, or as a class when the clone is expanded.

NA TRBJ1-3 NA TRBV7-2 18 CASSLELRAGRLGNTIYF TGTGCCAGCAGCTTAGAATTAAGGGCCGGGAGGCTTGGAAACACCATATATTTT
TRBD2 TRBJ2-5 NA TRBV4-2 16 CASSQAGTSGRETQYF TGTGCCAGCAGCCAAGCAGGGACTAGCGGGCGAGAGACCCAGTACTTC
NA TRBJ1-5 NA TRBV27 13 CASSIRSNQPQHF TGTGCCAGCAGCATCAGGAGTAATCAGCCCCAGCATTTT
NA TRBJ1-1 NA TRBV11-3 14 CASSPWAGDTEAFF TGTGCCAGCAGCCCGTGGGCAGGGGACACTGAAGCTTTCTTT
TRBD2 TRBJ2-3 NA TRBV29-1 15 CSVEGTSGIRDTQYF TGCAGCGTTGAAGGGACTAGCGGGATACGAGATACGCAGTATTTT
NA TRBJ2-2 NA TRBV5-1 14 CASSLTANTGELFF TGCGCCAGCAGCTTAACAGCGAACACCGGGGAGCTGTTTTTT
NA TRBJ2-4 NA TRBV9 14 CASSVEEAKNIQYF TGTGCCAGCAGCGTAGAGGAGGCCAAAAACATTCAGTACTTC
TRBD1 TRBJ1-2 NA TRBV4-1 15 CASSHDGQGAGGYTF TGCGCCAGCAGCCATGACGGACAGGGGGCTGGTGGCTACACCTTC
NA TRBJ1-1 NA TRBV11-1 15 CASSSPGMGNTEAFF TGTGCCAGCAGCTCCCCGGGGATGGGGAACACTGAAGCTTTCTTT
TRBD1 TRBJ2-3 NA TRBV7-2 15 CASSLAGQRTHPQYF TGTGCCAGCAGCTTAGCGGGACAGAGGACCCACCCGCAGTATTTT
NA TRBJ2-5 NA TRBV27 13 CASRGPTQETQYF TGTGCCAGCAGGGGACCAACTCAAGAGACCCAGTACTTC
TRBD2 TRBJ2-7 NA TRBV5-4 15 CASSWEGLKAHEQYF TGTGCCAGCAGCTGGGAGGGACTAAAAGCCCACGAGCAGTACTTC
TRBD1 TRBJ1-2 NA TRBV28 14 CASREPGQTYGYTF TGTGCCAGCAGAGAACCGGGACAGACCTATGGCTACACCTTC
NA TRBJ2-7 NA TRBV7-9 15 CASSISGKTSYEQYF TGTGCCAGCAGCATAAGCGGCAAGACCTCCTACGAGCAGTACTTC
NA TRBJ2-7 once TRBV5-6 13 CASSLGQGNEQYF TGTGCCAGCAGCTTGGGGCAGGGCAACGAGCAGTACTTC
NA TRBJ2-1 NA TRBV19 14 CASSIGITYNEQFF TGTGCCAGTAGTATCGGGATCACCTACAATGAGCAGTTCTTC
NA TRBJ1-3 NA TRBV4-3 16 CASSQDRAFSGNTIYF TGCGCCAGCAGCCAAGATAGAGCCTTCTCTGGAAACACCATATATTTT
TRBD2 TRBJ2-2 NA TRBV5-1 14 CASNPGGNTGELFF TGCGCCAGCAATCCGGGGGGAAACACCGGGGAGCTGTTTTTT
NA TRBJ1-4 NA TRBV28 15 CASSPQGKGDEKLFF TGTGCCAGCAGCCCGCAGGGAAAAGGGGATGAAAAACTGTTTTTT
NA TRBJ1-1 NA TRBV18 14 CASSPTSGNTEAFF TGTGCCAGCTCACCTACGAGCGGCAACACTGAAGCTTTCTTT
NA TRBJ1-4 NA TRBV9 17 CASSVGISGGTNEKLFF TGTGCCAGCAGCGTAGGAATTTCGGGTGGCACTAATGAAAAACTGTTTTTT
NA TRBJ2-2 NA TRBV19 14 CASSIGSSAGELFF TGTGCCAGTAGTATAGGGTCGAGTGCCGGGGAGCTGTTTTTT
NA TRBJ1-1 NA TRBV6-5 15 CASLRAGRGYTEAFF TGTGCCAGCCTGCGGGCAGGGCGCGGGTACACTGAAGCTTTCTTT
NA TRBJ1-2 NA TRBV2 13 CASRENQGTGYTF TGTGCCAGCAGGGAAAACCAGGGGACTGGCTACACCTTC
TRBD1 TRBJ2-7 NA TRBV27 15 CASYPSRGPSYEQYF TGTGCCAGCTATCCCAGTAGGGGGCCCAGCTACGAGCAGTACTTC
NA TRBJ2-7 NA TRBV28 14 CASIPPQSSYEQYF TGTGCCAGCATACCTCCACAGTCCTCCTACGAGCAGTACTTC
NA TRBJ2-5 NA TRBV11-2 14 CASSFQGVQETQYF TGTGCCAGCAGCTTCCAGGGAGTCCAAGAGACCCAGTACTTC
TRBD2 TRBJ2-7 NA TRBV6-6 15 CASSYRSGGAHEQYF TGTGCCAGCAGTTACCGTAGCGGGGGGGCCCACGAGCAGTACTTC
NA TRBJ1-4 NA TRBV7-2 16 CASSFLSGGRSEKLFF TGTGCCAGCAGCTTTTTAAGTGGAGGAAGGAGTGAAAAACTGTTTTTT
NA TRBJ1-1 NA TRBV5-4 13 CASSRTGNTEAFF TGTGCCAGCTCTCGGACGGGGAACACTGAAGCTTTCTTT
TRBD1 TRBJ2-7 NA TRBV19 13 CASTSRTGVEQYF TGTGCCAGTACCTCCAGGACAGGGGTAGAGCAGTACTTC
NA TRBJ2-5 NA TRBV7-7 14 CASSPTSHQETQYF TGTGCTAGCAGCCCGACTAGTCACCAGGAGACCCAGTACTTC
NA TRBJ1-1 few TRBV28 13 CASTGHTNTEAFF TGTGCCAGCACCGGGCATACGAACACTGAAGCTTTCTTT
NA TRBJ2-2 NA TRBV20-1 11 CSALRTGELFF TGCAGTGCTCTCCGGACCGGGGAGCTGTTTTTT
TRBD2 TRBJ2-7 NA TRBV27 13 CATLTGGFYEQYF TGTGCCACCCTGACGGGGGGGTTCTACGAGCAGTACTTC
TRBD2 TRBJ2-1 NA TRBV5-1 17 CASSLAELAGGYNEQFF TGCGCCAGCAGCTTGGCCGAACTAGCGGGGGGGTACAATGAGCAGTTCTTC
NA TRBJ2-3 NA TRBV5-4 16 CASSSPGGVGTDTQYF TGTGCCAGCAGCTCCCCTGGCGGGGTGGGCACAGATACGCAGTATTTT
NA TRBJ1-3 NA TRBV7-8 14 CASSLAQTGNTIYF TGTGCCAGCAGCTTAGCTCAGACTGGAAACACCATATATTTT
NA TRBJ1-5 NA TRBV27 15 CASSLAGELNQPQHF TGTGCCAGCAGCCTTGCAGGGGAACTCAATCAGCCCCAGCATTTT
NA TRBJ2-5 NA TRBV7-6 17 CASSPGFGPRPKETQYF TGTGCCAGCAGCCCCGGGTTTGGCCCCAGACCTAAAGAGACCCAGTACTTC
TRBD2 TRBJ2-7 NA TRBV15 15 CATSSGREPSYEQYF TGTGCCACCAGCAGTGGGCGGGAGCCTTCCTACGAGCAGTACTTC
NA TRBJ2-7 NA TRBV7-9 13 CASSFSGVYEQYF TGTGCCAGCAGCTTCTCAGGAGTCTACGAGCAGTACTTC